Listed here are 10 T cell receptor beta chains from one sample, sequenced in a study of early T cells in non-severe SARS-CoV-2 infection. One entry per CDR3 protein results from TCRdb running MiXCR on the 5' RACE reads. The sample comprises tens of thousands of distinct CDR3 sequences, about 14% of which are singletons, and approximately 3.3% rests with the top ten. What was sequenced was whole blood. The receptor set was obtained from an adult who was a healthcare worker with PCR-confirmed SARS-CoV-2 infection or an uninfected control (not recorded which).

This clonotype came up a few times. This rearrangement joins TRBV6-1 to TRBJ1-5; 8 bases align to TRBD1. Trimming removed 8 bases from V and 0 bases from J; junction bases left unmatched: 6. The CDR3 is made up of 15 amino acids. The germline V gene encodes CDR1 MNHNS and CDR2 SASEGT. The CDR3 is CASRLDRASNQPQHF. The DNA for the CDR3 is TGTGCCAGCCGTCTGGACAGGGCTAGCAATCAGCCCCAGCATTTT.

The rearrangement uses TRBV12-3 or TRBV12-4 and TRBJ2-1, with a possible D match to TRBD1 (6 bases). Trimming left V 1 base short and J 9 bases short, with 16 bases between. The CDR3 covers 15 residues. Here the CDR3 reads CASSLVQGPGVEQFF. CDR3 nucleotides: TGTGCCAGCAGTTTAGTTCAGGGGCCCGGTGTTGAGCAGTTCTTC.

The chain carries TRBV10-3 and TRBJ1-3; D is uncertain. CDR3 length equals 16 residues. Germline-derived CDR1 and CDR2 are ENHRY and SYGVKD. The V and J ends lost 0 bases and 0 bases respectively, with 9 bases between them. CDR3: CAISESGVYSGNTIYF. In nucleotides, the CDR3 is TGTGCCATCAGTGAGTCCGGGGTTTACTCTGGAAACACCATATATTTT.

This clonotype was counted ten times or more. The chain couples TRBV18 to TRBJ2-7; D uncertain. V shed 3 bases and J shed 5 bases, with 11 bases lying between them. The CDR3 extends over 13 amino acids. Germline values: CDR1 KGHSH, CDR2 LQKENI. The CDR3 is CASSPLWNDEQYF. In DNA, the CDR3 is TGTGCCAGCTCACCGCTCTGGAACGACGAGCAGTACTTC.

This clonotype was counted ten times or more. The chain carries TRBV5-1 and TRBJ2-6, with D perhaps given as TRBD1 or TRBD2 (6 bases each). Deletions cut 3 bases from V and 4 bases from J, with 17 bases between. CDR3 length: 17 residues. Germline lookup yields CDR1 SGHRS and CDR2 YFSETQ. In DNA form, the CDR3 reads TGCGCCAGCAGCTGGACGGGGGCGGGCACCGGGGCCAACGTCCTGACTTTC. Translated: CASSWTGAGTGANVLTF.

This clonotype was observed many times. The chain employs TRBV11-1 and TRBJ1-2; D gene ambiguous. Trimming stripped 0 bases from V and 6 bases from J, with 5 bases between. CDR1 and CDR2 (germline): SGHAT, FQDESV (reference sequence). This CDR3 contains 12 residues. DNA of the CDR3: TGTGCCAGCAGCTTAGCCGGGAATGGCTACACCTTC. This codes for CASSLAGNGYTF.

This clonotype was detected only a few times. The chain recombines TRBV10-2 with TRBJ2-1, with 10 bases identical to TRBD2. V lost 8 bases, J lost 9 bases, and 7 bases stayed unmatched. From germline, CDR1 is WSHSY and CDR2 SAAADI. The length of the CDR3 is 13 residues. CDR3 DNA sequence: TGCGCCAGCCGCCTAGCGGGGGTCAGTGAGCAGTTCTTC. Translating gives CASRLAGVSEQFF.

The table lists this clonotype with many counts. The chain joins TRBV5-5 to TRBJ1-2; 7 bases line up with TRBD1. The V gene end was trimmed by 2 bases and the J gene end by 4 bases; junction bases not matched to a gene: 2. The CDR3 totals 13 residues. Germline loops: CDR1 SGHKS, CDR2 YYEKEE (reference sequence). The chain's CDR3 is CASSFDRVYGYTF. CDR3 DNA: TGTGCCAGCAGCTTCGACAGGGTCTATGGCTACACCTTC.

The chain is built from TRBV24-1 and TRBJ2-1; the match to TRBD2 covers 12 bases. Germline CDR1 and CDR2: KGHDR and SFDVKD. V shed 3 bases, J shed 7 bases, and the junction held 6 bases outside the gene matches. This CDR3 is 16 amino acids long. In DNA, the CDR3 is TGTGCCACCAGTGATGAGACTAGCGGGAGTTGGAATGAGCAGTTCTTC. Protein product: CATSDETSGSWNEQFF.

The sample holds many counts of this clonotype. CDR3 coding DNA: TGTGCCAGTAGTCCTACAGGGCGATCCTACAATGAGCAGTTCTTC. Its protein is CASSPTGRSYNEQFF. V gene TRBV19 combines with J gene TRBJ2-1, with a weak D call TRBD1 (6 bases). Germline CDR1 LNHDA, CDR2 SQIVND (reference sequence). This CDR3 contains 15 residues. V was pared by 5 bases and J by 1 base, with 12 bases between.